These T cell receptor beta chains were read from a single sample in a study of blood T cell repertoires in COVID-19. Profiling relied on immunoSEQ multiplex PCR, and the TCRdb table lists in-frame clones only, not all of them. The data contain some 130,000 clones, roughly 80% of them seen just once; the ten biggest clones take up over 1.1%. The sequencing sample was made of peripheral blood. Every receptor here comes from a man aged 60-69 years with acute or convalescent COVID-19. CDR3s leave out the opening cysteine and the closing phenylalanine or tryptophan. D genes are given only for firm matches.

j_gene	d_gene	v_gene	CDR3aa
TRBJ2-5	TRBD2	TRBV5-1	ASSWSPSGSFVETQY
TRBJ2-1	TRBD1	TRBV5-1	ASSARQGSSYNEQF
TRBJ2-7	TRBD1	TRBV30	AWRSRGQGYEQY
TRBJ2-5	.	TRBV5-1	ASSYKETQY
TRBJ2-6	.	TRBV2	ASSDGLSGANVLT
TRBJ2-2	TRBD2	TRBV15	ATSRDRPSGNTGELF
TRBJ1-2	TRBD1	TRBV14	ASSQSGQARYGYT
TRBJ2-1	TRBD1	TRBV27	ASSLSGATGATREQF
TRBJ1-1	.	TRBV27	ASSLPGGENTEAF
TRBJ1-6	TRBD1	TRBV6-5	ASQTGTNSPLH
TRBJ2-1	.	TRBV3-1/TRBV3-2	ASSLQGNNEQF
TRBJ2-3	.	TRBV5-6	ASSFRQASWDTQY
TRBJ1-1	.	TRBV5-1	ASSLLGVYSGTEAF
TRBJ1-2	.	TRBV29-1	SVGFPDSNYGYT
TRBJ1-2	TRBD1	TRBV4-1	ASSPGGADFYGYT
TRBJ2-2	TRBD1	TRBV18	ASSPPGGNTGELF
TRBJ2-2	TRBD2	TRBV7-8	ASSLRLGTMYTGELF
TRBJ2-1	.	TRBV9	ASSAVATGSNEQF
TRBJ2-7	TRBD1	TRBV9	ASRKLTGGDGYEQY
TRBJ1-6	.	TRBV19	ASSIGGESSYNSPLH
TRBJ1-6	TRBD1	TRBV7-3	ASSQGTANSPLH
TRBJ2-3	.	TRBV7-8	ASSPQDTQY
TRBJ2-4	TRBD2	TRBV19	ASSISGRENIQY
TRBJ1-1	.	TRBV7-2	ASSLDFKNTEAF
TRBJ1-4	.	TRBV28	ASSFPGGSGNEKLF
TRBJ1-3	.	TRBV19	ASSVFGNTIY
TRBJ2-4	.	TRBV20-1	SASSNGVGKNIQY
TRBJ2-1	TRBD1	TRBV5-1	ASSFGDRRYNEQF
TRBJ2-7	TRBD1	TRBV3-1/TRBV3-2	ASSPRDRGPYEQY
TRBJ2-7	.	TRBV30	AWSVGRTYEQY
TRBJ2-7	.	TRBV5-1	ASSLHRGIAYEQY
TRBJ1-2	TRBD1	TRBV18	ASSPGGQGMDGYT
TRBJ2-6	TRBD1	TRBV27	ASSDTPGQARSGANVLT
TRBJ1-1	.	TRBV30	AWGRSLNTEAF
TRBJ2-1	TRBD2	TRBV6-5	ASSGLAGGFEQF
TRBJ1-1	.	TRBV6-2/TRBV6-3	ASSYYGQREAF
TRBJ1-2	TRBD1	TRBV5-1	ASSLPGQGGYGYT
TRBJ2-2	.	TRBV24-1	ATSDPRGSSAGELF
TRBJ1-5	TRBD1	TRBV29-1	SVGGQVNQPQH
TRBJ1-3	TRBD1	TRBV28	ASSTGGSGNTIY
TRBJ2-7	TRBD1	TRBV16	ASSRRDRVKSYEQY
TRBJ2-1	TRBD2	TRBV6-4	ASALAGGYNEQF
TRBJ1-6	.	TRBV7-8	ASSPTNKGSPLH
TRBJ1-2	.	TRBV6-2/TRBV6-3	ASSYGGDQAY
TRBJ2-2	TRBD1	TRBV12-3/TRBV12-4	ASRRDRAGELF
TRBJ2-7	TRBD1	TRBV5-1	ASSPQGADNEQY
TRBJ2-7	TRBD1	TRBV2	ASSEEWTGGGEQY
TRBJ2-1	.	TRBV19	ASSSRQVPSSYNEQF
TRBJ1-1	.	TRBV7-8	ASSPPRTEAF